A single sample gave rise to the 7 T cell receptor beta chains below, sequenced in a study of beta chain features in type 1 diabetes. Expressed TCRB transcripts were sequenced, since all the RNA that had been isolated was reverse transcribed. Some clones are missing from TCRdb's copy, which holds only in-frame ones; the method was immunoSEQ multiplex PCR. The sample comprises 430,000 or so clones, over 9.5% of which are singletons, and over 0.035% rests with the top ten. Input material: naive CD4+ T cells from blood. The origin of the receptors is a woman between 18 and 29 years old in good health.

In this sample, this clone turned up a few times. This rearrangement joins TRBV5-4 to TRBJ2-5; TRBD1 might be the D (6 bases). CDR1 SGHNT and CDR2 YYREEE come from the germline V gene (reference sequence). V was pared by 4 bases and J by 0 bases, with 13 bases between. CDR3 size: 15 residues. Here the CDR3 DNA reads TGTGCCAGCAGCCTCTATACAGGGTACCAAGAGACCCAGTACTTC. Translated, it gives CASSLYTGYQETQYF. The full variable domain, in which reference TRBV5-4 and TRBJ2-5 provide the parts outside the CDR3, is ETGVTQSPTHLIKTRGQQVTLRCSSQSGHNTVSWYQQALGQGPQFIFQYYREEENGRGNFPPRFSGLQFPNYSSELNVNALELDDSALYLCASSLYTGYQETQYFGPGTRLLVL.

This clone turned up a few times. This chain links TRBV14 with TRBJ2-1, with TRBD2 matching over 14 bases. The CDR3 runs 15 residues. Germline V gene lookup returns CDR1 SGHDN and CDR2 FVKESK. V was clipped by 4 bases and J by 9 bases; unmatched bases: 5. The CDR3: CASSPTSGRASEQFF. As DNA, the CDR3 is TGTGCCAGCAGCCCGACTAGCGGGAGGGCCAGTGAGCAGTTCTTC.

V is TRBV27 and J is TRBJ2-5; 10 bases align to TRBD2. The CDR3 totals 14 residues. With 6 bases clipped from V and 1 base from J, the junction kept 2 bases outside the gene matches. Germline V gene lookup returns CDR1 MNHEY and CDR2 SMNVEV (reference sequence). CDR3 sequence reads: CASRGLAVQETQYF. The CDR3 nucleotides are TGTGCCAGCAGAGGACTAGCGGTCCAAGAGACCCAGTACTTC.

This clone came up a few times. The chain recombines TRBV30 with TRBJ1-2; the D gene is possibly TRBD1 (6 bases). V was shortened by 2 bases and J by 4 bases, with 8 bases between the two germline ends. Germline CDR1 reads GTSNPN; CDR2 reads SVGIG (reference sequence). CDR3 length: 12 amino acids. The CDR3 sequence: CAWSYRVYGYTF. In DNA, the CDR3 is TGTGCCTGGAGTTACAGGGTCTATGGCTACACCTTC. Based on the CDR3 plus reference TRBV30 and TRBJ1-2, the full variable domain is SQTIHQWPATLVQPVGSPLSLECTVEGTSNPNLYWYRQAAGRGLQLLFYSVGIGQISSEVPQNLSASRPQDRQFILSSKKLLLSDSGFYLCAWSYRVYGYTFGSGTRLTVV.

The V call is TRBV4-1, the J call TRBJ2-3; 7 positions match TRBD1. Germline CDR1 and CDR2: MGHRA and YSYEKL. The CDR3 extends over 14 amino acids. Trimming took 4 bases from V and 5 from J; bases not matched to a gene: 6. CDR3: CASSPGQAEDTQYF. In DNA, the CDR3 is TGCGCCAGCAGCCCCGGACAGGCGGAAGATACGCAGTATTTT.

This clone was observed a few times. The rearrangement links TRBV6-1 to TRBJ2-4; unclear D gene. The length of the CDR3 is 15 residues. In germline, CDR1 is MNHNS, CDR2 SASEGT. Trimming removed 5 bases from V and 1 base from J, with 12 bases in between. The DNA of the CDR3 is TGTGCCAGCAGTCATCGAGGCATCGCCAAAAACATTCAGTACTTC. This encodes CASSHRGIAKNIQYF.

This sequence joins TRBV2 and TRBJ2-7; TRBD2 matches 7 bases. Germline assignment: CDR1 SNHLY and CDR2 FYNNEI. The CDR3 loop spans 13 amino acids. V lost 3 bases and J lost 5; bases outside the gene matches: 4. The CDR3 spells CASSDGGVNEQYV. The CDR3 nucleotides read TGTGCCAGCAGTGATGGGGGGGTGAACGAGCAGTACGTC.